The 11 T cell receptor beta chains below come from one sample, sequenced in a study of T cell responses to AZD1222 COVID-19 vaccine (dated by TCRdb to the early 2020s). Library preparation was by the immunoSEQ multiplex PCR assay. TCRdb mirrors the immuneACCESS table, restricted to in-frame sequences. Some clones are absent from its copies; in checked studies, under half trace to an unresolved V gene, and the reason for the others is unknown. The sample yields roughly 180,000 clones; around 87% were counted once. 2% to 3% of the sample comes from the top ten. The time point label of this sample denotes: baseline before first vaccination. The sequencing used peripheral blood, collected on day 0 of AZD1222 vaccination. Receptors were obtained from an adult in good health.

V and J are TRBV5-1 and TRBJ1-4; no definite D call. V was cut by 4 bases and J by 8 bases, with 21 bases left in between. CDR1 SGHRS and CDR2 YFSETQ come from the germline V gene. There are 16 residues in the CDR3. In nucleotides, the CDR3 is TGCGCCAGCAGCACAGCTGACGTTTTCTCTCGAGAAAAACTGTTTTTT. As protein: CASSTADVFSREKLFF.

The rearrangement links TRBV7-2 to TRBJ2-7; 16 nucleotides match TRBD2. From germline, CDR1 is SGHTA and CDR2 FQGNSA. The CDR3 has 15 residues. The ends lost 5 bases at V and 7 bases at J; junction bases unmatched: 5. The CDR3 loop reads CASSQGLAGGREQYF. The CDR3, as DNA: TGTGCCAGCAGCCAGGGACTAGCGGGAGGGAGAGAGCAGTACTTC.

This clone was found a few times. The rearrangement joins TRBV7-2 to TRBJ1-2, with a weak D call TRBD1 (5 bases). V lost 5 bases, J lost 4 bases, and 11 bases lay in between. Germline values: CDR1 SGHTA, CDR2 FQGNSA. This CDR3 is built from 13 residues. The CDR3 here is CASSPLGAYGYTF. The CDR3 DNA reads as TGTGCCAGCAGCCCCCTCGGGGCCTATGGCTACACCTTC.

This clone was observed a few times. CDR3 protein: CASSLGGGSGNTIYF. In DNA, the CDR3 is TGTGCCAGCAGCTTAGGAGGGGGCTCTGGAAACACCATATATTTT. This chain connects TRBV7-9 to TRBJ1-3; possible D gene TRBD1, 6 bases. The CDR3 totals 15 residues. V was pared by 1 base and J by 0 bases, with 7 bases between. Germline loops: CDR1 SEHNR, CDR2 FQNEAQ (reference sequence).

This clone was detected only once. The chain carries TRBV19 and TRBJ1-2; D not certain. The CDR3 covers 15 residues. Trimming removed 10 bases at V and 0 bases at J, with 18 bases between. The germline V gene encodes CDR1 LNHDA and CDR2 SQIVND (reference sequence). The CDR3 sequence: CATARLGPSNYGYTF. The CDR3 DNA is TGTGCCACCGCACGGCTGGGCCCATCTAACTATGGCTACACCTTC.

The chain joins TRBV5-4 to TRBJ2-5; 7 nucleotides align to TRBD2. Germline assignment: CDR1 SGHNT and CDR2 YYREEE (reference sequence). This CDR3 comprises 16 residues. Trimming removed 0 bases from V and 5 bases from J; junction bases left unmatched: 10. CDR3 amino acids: CASSLDVAGDGETQYF. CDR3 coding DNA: TGTGCCAGCAGCTTGGATGTTGCGGGAGACGGGGAGACCCAGTACTTC.

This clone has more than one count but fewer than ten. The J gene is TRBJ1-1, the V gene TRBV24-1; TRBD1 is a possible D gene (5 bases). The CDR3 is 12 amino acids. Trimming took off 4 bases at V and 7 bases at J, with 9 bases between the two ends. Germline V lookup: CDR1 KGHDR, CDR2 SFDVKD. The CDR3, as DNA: TGTGCCACCAGTGACCCCGGGGGTGAAGCTTTCTTT. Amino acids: CATSDPGGEAFF.

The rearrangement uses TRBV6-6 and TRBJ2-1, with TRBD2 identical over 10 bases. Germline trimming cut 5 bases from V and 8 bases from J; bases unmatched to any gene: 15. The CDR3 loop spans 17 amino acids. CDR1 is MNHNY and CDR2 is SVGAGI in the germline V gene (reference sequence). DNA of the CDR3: TGTGCCAGCAGTCGGCGCCTAGCGGGAGAATCAGGCCATGAGCAGTTCTTC. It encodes CASSRRLAGESGHEQFF.

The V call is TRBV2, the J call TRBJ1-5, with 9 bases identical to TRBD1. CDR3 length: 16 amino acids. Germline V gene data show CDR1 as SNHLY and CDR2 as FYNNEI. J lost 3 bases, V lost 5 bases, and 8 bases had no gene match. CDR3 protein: CASSYRGQVVNQPQHF. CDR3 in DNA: TGTGCCAGCAGTTACAGGGGGCAAGTGGTCAATCAGCCCCAGCATTTT.

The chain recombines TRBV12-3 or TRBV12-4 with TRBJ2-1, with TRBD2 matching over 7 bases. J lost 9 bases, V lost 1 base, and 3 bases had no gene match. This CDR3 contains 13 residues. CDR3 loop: CASSLVERGEQFF. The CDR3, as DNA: TGTGCCAGCAGTTTAGTGGAGCGGGGTGAGCAGTTCTTC.

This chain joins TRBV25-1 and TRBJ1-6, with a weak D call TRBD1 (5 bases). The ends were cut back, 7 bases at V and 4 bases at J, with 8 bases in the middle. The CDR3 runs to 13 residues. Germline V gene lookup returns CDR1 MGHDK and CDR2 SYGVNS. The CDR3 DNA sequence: TGTGCCAGCATGGGGGTGTATAATTCACCCCTCCACTTT. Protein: CASMGVYNSPLHF.